This T cell receptor beta chain appears in the sequencing data of a study of OX40 agonist ivuxolimab in advanced cancers. The method was immunoSEQ multiplex PCR; TCRdb's version includes in-frame clones alone and lacks a portion of them. The table records around 56,000 clones, about 85% of them present only once. The sequence was obtained from an adult with an advanced solid tumor such as melanoma, head and neck, liver or kidney cancer. Sequencing used CD4+ or CD8+ T cells sorted from blood, obtained in a trial of the OX40 agonist ivuxolimab.

The CDR3 region has the DNA TGTGCCAGCAGCCAGGGGACTAGCGGGGGGCCGAGCTCCTACGAGCAGTACTTC. This encodes CASSQGTSGGPSSYEQYF. V gene TRBV4-2 combines with J gene TRBJ2-7; 15 nucleotides line up with TRBD2. The trim removed 3 bases at V and 0 bases at J, leaving 6 bases unmatched. CDR1 LGHNA and CDR2 YNFKEQ come from the germline V gene. This CDR3 is built from 18 residues.